The source of this T cell receptor beta chain is a study of blood T cell repertoires in COVID-19 (TCRdb year 2020). For context, the study as a whole: The collaborator samples originated in the United States, Italy and Spain and spanned the acute and convalescent phases of COVID-19. The repertoires were released in a freely available public database intended as a resource for research on the immune response to SARS-CoV-2. The prospective study material was composed of cDNA or gDNA derived from T cells, B-cell-depleted T cells, or PBMCs. Samples came from the ongoing ImmuneRACE study (first 160 participants) plus 1,254 subjects from 6 global collaborators. Where available, HLA class I and class II types were taken from metadata supplied by the sample provider and were not determined by assay-based typing. Deeply sampled blood TCRbeta repertoires from subjects exposed to, actively infected with, or recovered from COVID-19 were included in the dataset. The sample metadata nearly always contained a de-identified subject ID, COVID-19 status, age in years and sex. Paper-wide results and their limitations: The amount of clinical and demographic metadata varied by source and participant and was provided uncurated.

Collaborating institutions collected whole blood in K2EDTA tubes following their own protocols. For TCRbeta analysis, collaborator samples were shipped as frozen whole blood, as isolated PBMCs, or as DNA extracted from either sample type. As concerns this clone: The antigen it recognizes is unknown. Within one base of it there is no much larger clone, and no base qualities were kept.

Per the germline V gene (reference sequence), MNHEY is the CDR1 and SMNVEV is the CDR2. Trimming costs V 3 bases and J 9 bases, and their ends lie 17 bases apart. The CDR3 numbers 15 residues from cysteine through phenylalanine. Of the read, only the CDR3 DNA is kept; its 45 bases are in frame from base 1. TCRbeta CDR3 regions were amplified from genomic DNA using the immunoSEQ Assay, a bias-controlled multiplex PCR. Processing in the source paper ran as follows. Within the assay, amplification of reference gene primers was used to estimate how many nucleated cells each sample contained. Sequence reads were collapsed and filtered to measure the absolute abundance of every unique TCRbeta CDR3 rearrangement. For each sample, productive Simpson clonality was calculated by taking the square root of Simpson's diversity index across productive rearrangements. This is the immuneACCESS table as TCRdb keeps it, with only in-frame sequences that have V and J called. A part of the clones is gone; compared with another copy, unresolved V genes explain less than half, and the rest is unexplained. V and J calls plus clone size are reproduced from that table; the DNA served to infer D and trimming. Present in this sample are tens of thousands of clones, 80% to 90% of which were seen just once. Approximately 15% of the sample rests with the top ten.

The sequence joins TRBV27 to TRBJ1-4, with TRBD1 perhaps the D gene, on 6 matching bases. This receptor was taken from a man older than 75 with acute or convalescent COVID-19. Sample: peripheral blood. The DNA sequence is as follows: TGTGCCAGCAGTTTCCAGCCTGGGGGGGCGAAAAAACTGTTTTTT. This encodes CASSFQPGGAKKLFF.